This T cell receptor (beta chain) was sequenced for a study of Ad26.COV2.S vaccination and SARS-CoV-2 variants. Study results and caveats: Reportedly, after vaccination the spike-specific CD8+ and CD4+ T cell responses displayed substantial breadth. Those who received the vaccine showed greater spike-specific TCR breadth than those given placebo. Similar non-spike TCR breadth was observed in recipients of vaccine and of placebo.

Clones were sequenced by immunoSEQ multiplex PCR, and TCRdb holds only the in-frame ones, with some missing. The sample gives about 480,000 clones, around 88% of which show up once; around 13% is in the top ten. Treatment reported: approximately 18 received Ad26.COV2.S at low or high dose, single or two shots; roughly five received placebo; per-sample allocation not given. On day 63 after the first injection, vaccine and placebo recipients gave samples. A note on this clone: Its matching antigen is unknown.

The CDR3 is made up of 15 amino acids. The chain links TRBV21-1 to TRBJ2-3; no DNA check was done on the table's D call, TRBD1. TRBV21-1 is flagged as a pseudogene. The sample in question was peripheral blood, obtained in a trial of Ad26.COV2.S vaccine versus placebo. The sequence came from a person between 18 and 59 years old who received the Ad26.COV2.S COVID-19 vaccine or a placebo. The CDR3: CASSPRDRNTDTQYF. The CDR3 DNA is TGTGCCAGCAGCCCCCGGGACAGAAACACAGATACGCAGTATTTT.